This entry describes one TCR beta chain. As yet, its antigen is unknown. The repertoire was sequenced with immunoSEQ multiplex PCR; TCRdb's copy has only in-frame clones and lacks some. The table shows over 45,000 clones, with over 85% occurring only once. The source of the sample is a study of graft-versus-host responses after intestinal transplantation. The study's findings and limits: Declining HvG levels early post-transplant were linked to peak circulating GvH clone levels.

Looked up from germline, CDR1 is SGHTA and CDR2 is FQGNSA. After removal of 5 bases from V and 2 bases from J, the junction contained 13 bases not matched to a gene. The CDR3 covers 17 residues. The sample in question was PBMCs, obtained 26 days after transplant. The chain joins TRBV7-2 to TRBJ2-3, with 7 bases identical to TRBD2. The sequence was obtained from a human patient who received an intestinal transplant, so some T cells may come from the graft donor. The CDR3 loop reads CASSRSGGAFDTDTQYF. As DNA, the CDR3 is TGTGCCAGCAGCCGCTCGGGGGGTGCCTTTGACACAGATACGCAGTATTTT.